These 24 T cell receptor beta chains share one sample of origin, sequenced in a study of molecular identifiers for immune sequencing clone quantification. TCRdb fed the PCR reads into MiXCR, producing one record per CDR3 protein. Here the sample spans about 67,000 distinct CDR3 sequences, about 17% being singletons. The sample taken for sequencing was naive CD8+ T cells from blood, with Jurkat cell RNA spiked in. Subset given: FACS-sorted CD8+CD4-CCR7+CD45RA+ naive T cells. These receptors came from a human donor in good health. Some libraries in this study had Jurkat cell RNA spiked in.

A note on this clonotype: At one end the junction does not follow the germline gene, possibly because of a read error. CDR3 in DNA: TGTGCCATCAGTGGCGGGACTAGCGGGACTCTCACAGGTACGCAGTACTTT. Translating it yields CAISGGTSGTLTGTQYF. The chain carries TRBV10-3 and TRBJ2-3, with 13 nucleotides matching TRBD2. CDR1 and CDR2 (germline): ENHRY, SYGVKD. This CDR3 is built from 17 residues.

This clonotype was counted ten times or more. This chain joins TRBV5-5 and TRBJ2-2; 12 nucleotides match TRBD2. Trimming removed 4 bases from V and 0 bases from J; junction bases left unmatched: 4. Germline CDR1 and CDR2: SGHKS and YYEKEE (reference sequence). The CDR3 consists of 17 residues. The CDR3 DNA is TGTGCCAGCAGCCTGACTAGCGGGGGACCGAACACCGGGGAGCTGTTTTTT. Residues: CASSLTSGGPNTGELFF. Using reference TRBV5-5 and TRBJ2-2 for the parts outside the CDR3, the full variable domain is DAGVTQSPTHLIKTRGQQVTLRCSPISGHKSVSWYQQVLGQGPQFIFQYYEKEERGRGNFPDRFSARQFPNYSSELNVNALLLGDSALYLCASSLTSGGPNTGELFFGEGSRLTVL.

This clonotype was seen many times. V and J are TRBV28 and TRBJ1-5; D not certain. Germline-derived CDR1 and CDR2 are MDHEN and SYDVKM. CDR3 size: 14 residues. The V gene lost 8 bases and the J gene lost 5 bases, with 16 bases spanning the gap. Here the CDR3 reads CASSGDGGYQPQHF. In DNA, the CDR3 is TGTGCCAGCTCCGGCGACGGAGGATATCAGCCCCAGCATTTT.

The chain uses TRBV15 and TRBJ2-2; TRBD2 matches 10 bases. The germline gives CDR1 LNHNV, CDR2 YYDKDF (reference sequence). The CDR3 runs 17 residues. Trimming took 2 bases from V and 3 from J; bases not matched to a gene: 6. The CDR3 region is CATSRLAGAEDTGELFF. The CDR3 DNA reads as TGTGCCACCAGCAGACTAGCGGGAGCGGAGGACACCGGGGAGCTGTTTTTT.

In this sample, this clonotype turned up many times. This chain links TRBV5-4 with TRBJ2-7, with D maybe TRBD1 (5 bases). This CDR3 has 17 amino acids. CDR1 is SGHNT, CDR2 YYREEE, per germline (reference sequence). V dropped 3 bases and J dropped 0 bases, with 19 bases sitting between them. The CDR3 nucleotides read TGTGCCAGCAGCTATCAGGTCGGCGGACAACTCTCCTACGAGCAGTACTTC. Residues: CASSYQVGGQLSYEQYF.

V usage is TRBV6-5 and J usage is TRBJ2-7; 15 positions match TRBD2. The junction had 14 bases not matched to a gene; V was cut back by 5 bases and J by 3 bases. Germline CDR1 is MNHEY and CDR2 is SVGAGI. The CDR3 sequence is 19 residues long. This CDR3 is CASSKSAGTSGRNGYEQYF. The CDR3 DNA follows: TGTGCCAGCAGTAAATCAGCCGGGACTAGCGGGAGGAATGGCTACGAGCAGTACTTC.

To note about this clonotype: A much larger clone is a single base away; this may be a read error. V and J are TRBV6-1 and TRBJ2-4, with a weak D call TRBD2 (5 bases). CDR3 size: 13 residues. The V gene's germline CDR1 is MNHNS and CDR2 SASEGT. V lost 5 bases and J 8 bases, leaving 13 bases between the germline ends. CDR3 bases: TGTGCCAGCAGTAAGAAGAGGGCGGACATTCAGTACTTC. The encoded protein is CASSKKRADIQYF.

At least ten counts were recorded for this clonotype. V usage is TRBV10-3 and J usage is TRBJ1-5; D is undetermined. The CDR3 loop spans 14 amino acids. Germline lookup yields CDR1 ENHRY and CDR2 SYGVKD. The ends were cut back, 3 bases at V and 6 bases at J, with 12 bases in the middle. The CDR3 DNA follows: TGTGCCATCAGTGACGGAGGGTTGTTTCAGCCCCAGCATTTT. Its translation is CAISDGGLFQPQHF.

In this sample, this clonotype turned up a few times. DNA of the CDR3: TGTGCCAGCAGCCAAGAGATGAGGCGTGAGCAGTACTTC. Its protein is CASSQEMRREQYF. The chain carries TRBV3-1 and TRBJ2-7; D is unclear. Per the germline V gene, CDR1 is LGHDT and CDR2 is YNNKEL (reference sequence). Trimming cost V 0 bases and J 7 bases, with 10 bases left between them. CDR3 length: 13 amino acids.

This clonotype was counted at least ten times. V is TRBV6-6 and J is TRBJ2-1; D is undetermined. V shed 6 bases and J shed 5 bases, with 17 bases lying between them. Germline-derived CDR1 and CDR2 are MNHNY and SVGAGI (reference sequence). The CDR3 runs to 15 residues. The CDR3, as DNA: TGTGCCAGCAGCTTGGGCGTGGTCAATCACAATGAGCAGTTCTTC. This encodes CASSLGVVNHNEQFF.

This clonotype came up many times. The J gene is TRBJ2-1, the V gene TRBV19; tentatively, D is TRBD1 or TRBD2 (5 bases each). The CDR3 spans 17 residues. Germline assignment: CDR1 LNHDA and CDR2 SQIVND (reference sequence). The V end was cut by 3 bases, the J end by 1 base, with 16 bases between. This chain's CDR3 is CASSMGRQKRSYNEQFF. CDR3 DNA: TGTGCCAGTAGTATGGGGCGACAAAAGCGGTCCTACAATGAGCAGTTCTTC. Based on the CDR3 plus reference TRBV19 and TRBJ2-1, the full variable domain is DGGITQSPKYLFRKEGQNVTLSCEQNLNHDAMYWYRQDPGQGLRLIYYSQIVNDFQKGDIAEGYSVSREKKESFPLTVTSAQKNPTAFYLCASSMGRQKRSYNEQFFGPGTRLTVL.

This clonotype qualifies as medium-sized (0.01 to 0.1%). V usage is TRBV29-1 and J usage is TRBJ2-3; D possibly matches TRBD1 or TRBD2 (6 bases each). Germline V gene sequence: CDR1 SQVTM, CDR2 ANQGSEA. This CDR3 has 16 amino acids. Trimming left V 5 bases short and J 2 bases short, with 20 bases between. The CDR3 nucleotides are TGCAGCGTTCCCCTGGGGGCGGAGGGATTCACAGATACGCAGTATTTT. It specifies CSVPLGAEGFTDTQYF.

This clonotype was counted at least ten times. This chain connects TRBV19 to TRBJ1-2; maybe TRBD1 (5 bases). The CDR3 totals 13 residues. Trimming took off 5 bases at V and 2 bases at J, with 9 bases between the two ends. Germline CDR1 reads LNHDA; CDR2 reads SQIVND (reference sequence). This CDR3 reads CASSSSGNYGYTF. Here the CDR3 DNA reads TGTGCCAGTAGTTCATCAGGGAACTATGGCTACACCTTC.

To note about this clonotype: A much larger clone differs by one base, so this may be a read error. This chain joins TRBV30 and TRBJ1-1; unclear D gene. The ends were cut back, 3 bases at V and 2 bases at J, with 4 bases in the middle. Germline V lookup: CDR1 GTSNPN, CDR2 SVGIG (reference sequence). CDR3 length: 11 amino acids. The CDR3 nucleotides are TGTGCCTGGAGGGAAAACACTGAAGCTTTCTTT. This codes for CAWRENTEAFF.

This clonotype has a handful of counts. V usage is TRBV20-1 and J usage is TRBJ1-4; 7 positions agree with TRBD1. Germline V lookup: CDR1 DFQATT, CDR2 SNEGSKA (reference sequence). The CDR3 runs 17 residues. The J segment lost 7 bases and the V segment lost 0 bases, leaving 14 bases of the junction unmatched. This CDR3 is CSARDNKDRVGLEKLFF. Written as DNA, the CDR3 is TGCAGTGCTAGAGACAACAAAGACAGGGTCGGTCTTGAAAAACTGTTTTTT.

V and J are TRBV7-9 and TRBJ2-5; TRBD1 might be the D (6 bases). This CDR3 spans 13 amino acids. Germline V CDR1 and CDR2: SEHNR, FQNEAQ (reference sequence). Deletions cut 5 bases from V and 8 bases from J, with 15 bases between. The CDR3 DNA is TGTGCCAGCAGCCTCCGGGACATGGGAACCCAGTACTTC. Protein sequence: CASSLRDMGTQYF.

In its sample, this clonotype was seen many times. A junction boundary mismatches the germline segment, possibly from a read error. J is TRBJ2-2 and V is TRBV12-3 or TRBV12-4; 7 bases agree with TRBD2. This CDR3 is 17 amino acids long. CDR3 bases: TGTGCCAGCAGGTTAGGGCCCCGGGAGGTGAACACCGGGGAGCTGTTTTTT. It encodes CASRLGPREVNTGELFF.

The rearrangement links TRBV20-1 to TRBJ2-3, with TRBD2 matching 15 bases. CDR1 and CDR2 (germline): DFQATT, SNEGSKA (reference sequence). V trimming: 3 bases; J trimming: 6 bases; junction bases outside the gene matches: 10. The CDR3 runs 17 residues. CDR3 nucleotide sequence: TGCAGTGCTAGGGGTGGAGGGACTAGCGGGAGGATGGATACGCAGTATTTT. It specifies CSARGGGTSGRMDTQYF.

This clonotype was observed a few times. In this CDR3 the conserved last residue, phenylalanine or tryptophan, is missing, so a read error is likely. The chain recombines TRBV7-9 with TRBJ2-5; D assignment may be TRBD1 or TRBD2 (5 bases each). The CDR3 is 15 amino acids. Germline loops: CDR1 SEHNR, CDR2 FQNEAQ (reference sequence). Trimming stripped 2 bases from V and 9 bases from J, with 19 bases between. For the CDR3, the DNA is TGTGCCAGCAGCTTATCCCCTGGGGACCTGGGGCCCCAGTACCTC. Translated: CASSLSPGDLGPQYL.

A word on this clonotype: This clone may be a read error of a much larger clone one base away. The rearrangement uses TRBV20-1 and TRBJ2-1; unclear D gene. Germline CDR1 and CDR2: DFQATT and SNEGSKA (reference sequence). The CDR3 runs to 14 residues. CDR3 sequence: CSADSQRSYNEQLF. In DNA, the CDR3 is TGCAGTGCTGATAGTCAGAGGTCCTACAATGAGCAGCTCTTC.

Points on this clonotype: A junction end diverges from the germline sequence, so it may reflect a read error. CDR3 loop: CSAGGGGNVVTGELFF. The CDR3 DNA reads as TGCAGTGCTGGTGGGGGGGGGAACGTAGTCACCGGGGAGCTGTTTTTC. This chain links TRBV20-1 with TRBJ2-2; 7 bases fit TRBD2. CDR1 DFQATT and CDR2 SNEGSKA come from the germline V gene (reference sequence). The CDR3 is 16 amino acids.

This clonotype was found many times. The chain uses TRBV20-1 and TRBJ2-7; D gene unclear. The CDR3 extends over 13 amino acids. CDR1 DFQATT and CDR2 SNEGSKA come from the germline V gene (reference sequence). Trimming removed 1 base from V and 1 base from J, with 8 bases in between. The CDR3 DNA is TGCAGTGCTAGAGTTAGATATTCCTACGAGCAGTACTTC. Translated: CSARVRYSYEQYF.

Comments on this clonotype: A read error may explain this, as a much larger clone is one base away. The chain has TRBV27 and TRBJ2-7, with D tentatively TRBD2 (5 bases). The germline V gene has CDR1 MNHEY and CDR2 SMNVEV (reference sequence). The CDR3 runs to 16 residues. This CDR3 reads CVSSLSLGGPTYEQYF. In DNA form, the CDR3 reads TGTGTCAGCAGTTTATCTTTGGGCGGGCCGACCTACGAGCAGTACTTC.

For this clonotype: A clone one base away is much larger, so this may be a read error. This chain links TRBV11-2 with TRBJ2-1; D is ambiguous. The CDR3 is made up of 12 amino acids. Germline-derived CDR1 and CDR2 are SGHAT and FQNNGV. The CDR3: CASSFFYDEQFF. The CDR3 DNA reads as TGTGCCAGCAGCTTTTTCTACGATGAGCAGTTCTTC.